These 5 T cell receptor gamma chains originate from one sample sequenced in a study of Vδ1+ human thymocytes. The template was reverse-transcribed extracted RNA. The CDR3 regions were amplified by multiplex PCR from V-gene primers to a constant-region primer. TCRdb re-processed the multiplex PCR reads using CATT. The table shows about 23,000 gamma-chain clones, with roughly 15% occurring only once. These TCRs are of unknown antigen specificity. Overall study results and limits: Thymic TRG and TRD repertoires appeared highly polyclonal.

Sequenced sample: Vdelta1+ gamma-delta thymocytes from the thymus. The subset here: FACS-sorted CD3+ TCRalphabeta- TCRVdelta1+ TCRVdelta2- thymocytes. The receptors derive from a child younger than two who had congenital heart surgery.

This clone was counted between two and nine times. This chain joins TRGV3 and TRGJ1 or TRGJ2. Germline V CDR1 and CDR2: VTNTFY, YDVSTARD (reference sequence). The CDR3 length is 14 residues. The junction had 9 bases not matched to a gene; V was cut back by 0 bases and J by 7 bases. This CDR3 is CATWDRQKGYKKLF. The CDR3, as DNA: TGTGCCACCTGGGACAGGCAAAAGGGGTATAAGAAACTCTTT.

This clone has only a few counts. Other DNA sequences from this sample encode an identical CDR3 as well. This chain connects TRGV9 to TRGJ1 or TRGJ2. From germline, CDR1 is GITISATS and CDR2 ISYDGTV (reference sequence). After removal of 0 bases from V and 2 bases from J, the junction contained 4 bases not matched to a gene. This CDR3 spans 14 amino acids. The CDR3 DNA follows: TGTGCCTTGTGGGAGGTGCCTCATTATTATAAGAAACTCTTT. Translation: CALWEVPHYYKKLF.

In this sample, this clone turned up a few times. The identical CDR3 is also encoded by other nucleotide sequences in the sample. This chain links TRGV4 with TRGJP2. Germline CDR1 EGSTGY, CDR2 YDSYTSSV. The CDR3 runs to 15 residues. The ends lost 0 bases at V and 0 bases at J; junction bases unmatched: 1. The CDR3 DNA reads as TGTGCCACCTGGGATGGGTATAGTAGTGATTGGATCAAGACGTTT. Amino acid sequence: CATWDGYSSDWIKTF.

This rearrangement joins TRGV4 to TRGJ1 or TRGJ2. The CDR3 consists of 15 residues. J gave up 7 bases and V 0 bases, and 12 bases lay outside the gene matches. Germline values: CDR1 EGSTGY, CDR2 YDSYTSSV. CDR3 nucleotides: TGTGCCACCTGGGATGGGCCGAGTCTAGGATATAAGAAACTCTTT. Translated, it gives CATWDGPSLGYKKLF.

V is TRGV8 and J is TRGJ1 or TRGJ2. V shed 5 bases, J shed 12 bases, and the junction held 13 bases outside the gene matches. Per germline, CDR1 VENAVY and CDR2 YDSYNSRV. The CDR3 contains 12 residues. The chain's CDR3 is CATWVSGEAKLF. Written as DNA, the CDR3 is TGTGCCACCTGGGTCAGCGGTGAGGCGAAACTCTTT.